This TCR beta chain was identified during a study of OX40 agonist ivuxolimab in advanced cancers. Study results and caveats: Normalized T-cell clonal expansion was also low in some nonresponders. The mean number of expanded clones was higher in CD8+ T cells than in CD4+.

This clone came up a few times. The target antigen is unknown. An end of the junction does not agree with germline; a read error may underlie this. Assay used: immunoSEQ multiplex PCR; TCRdb lists only in-frame clones, some missing. The sample consists of around 70,000 clones, around 85% of them appearing once. Germline CDR1 is KGHSH and CDR2 is LQKENI. The CDR3 contains 9 residues. The receptor was derived from an adult with an advanced solid tumor such as melanoma, head and neck, liver or kidney cancer. The sample consisted of CD4+ or CD8+ T cells sorted from blood, taken in a trial of the OX40 agonist ivuxolimab. This rearrangement joins TRBV18 to TRBJ2-7; tentatively, D is TRBD1 (6 bases). Here the CDR3 reads CRGSYEQYF. The DNA for the CDR3 is TGCAGGGGAAGCTACGAGCAGTACTTC.